This T cell receptor (beta chain) was sequenced for a study of shared clonotypes between healthy human individuals. Study in general: Donors had three CD4 naive, three CD4 memory, two CD8 naive and one CD8 memory plate apiece. Points from the study as a whole: Around 5% was the fraction of naive CD4 clonotypes found shared across several donors.

Germline V gene lookup returns CDR1 MDHEN and CDR2 SYDVKM. V was trimmed by 2 bases and J by 2 bases, leaving 10 bases between them. This CDR3 spans 14 amino acids. Concerning this clone: Its antigen remains unidentified. At the DNA level, this CDR3 is encoded by other sequences in the same sample as well.

Deep was the level at which the assay was run. Measured with immunoSEQ multiplex PCR; TCRdb has only the in-frame clones, and not every one. Among about 2.3 million clones listed, more than 85% were seen once. The chain couples TRBV28 to TRBJ2-7; the D gene could be TRBD1 or TRBD2 (6 bases each). What was sequenced was naive CD4+ T cells from PBMCs. Subset here: CD45RA+ positively selected. This receptor was taken from a man aged 18 to 29 in good health. Some clones in this sample may be carry-over from other donors' samples. The DNA for the CDR3 is TGTGCCAGCAGTTTAACGGGGGACACCTACGAGCAGTACTTC. This translates into CASSLTGDTYEQYF.